One sample yielded the 6 T cell receptor beta chains listed below, sequenced in a study of T-cell reconstitution after alpha-beta-depleted transplantation in children. Unique molecular identifiers featured in how the TCRbeta library was prepared. In TCRdb, the PCR reads were re-called with MiXCR into one record per CDR3 protein. The sample has 250,000 to 400,000 distinct CDR3 sequences; approximately 20% are singletons. The sample in question was PBMCs, mostly from graft donor cells, obtained 180 days after TCRalphabeta/CD19-depleted stem cell transplant. The receptors were gathered from a male patient younger than 18 who had a stem cell transplant for acute lymphoblastic leukemia, so the T cells may come from the graft donor.

The sample holds a few counts of this clonotype. The V and J genes are TRBV29-1 and TRBJ1-6; TRBD1 matches at 8 bases. The trim removed 6 bases at V and 8 bases at J, leaving 6 bases unmatched. The germline V gene encodes CDR1 SQVTM and CDR2 ANQGSEA. The CDR3 loop spans 13 amino acids. CDR3 nucleotides: TGCAGCGTCAGACAGGGGTCATATTCACCCCTCCACTTT. This codes for CSVRQGSYSPLHF.

This clonotype turned up a few times. CDR3 in DNA: TGTGCCAGCAGCCAGGCCAGGGGAGAGACCCAGTACTTC. Amino acids: CASSQARGETQYF. The chain combines TRBV3-1 with TRBJ2-5; TRBD1 might be the D (6 bases). Germline CDR1 is LGHDT and CDR2 is YNNKEL (reference sequence). The CDR3 has 13 amino acids. With 3 bases removed from V and 4 bases from J, the gap between germline ends came to 9 bases.

This clonotype was detected many times. The V and J genes are TRBV20-1 and TRBJ1-1; the D gene is possibly TRBD1 (6 bases). The CDR3 runs to 14 residues. The germline V and J ends were trimmed by 5 bases and 1 base, with 14 bases remaining between them. Germline V lookup: CDR1 DFQATT, CDR2 SNEGSKA (reference sequence). The CDR3, as DNA: TGCAGTGCTCCAATACCCAGGGGGAACACTGAAGCTTTCTTT. Encoded protein: CSAPIPRGNTEAFF.

The chain is built from TRBV7-2 and TRBJ1-4; D is possibly TRBD1 (5 bases). Trimming took 2 bases from V and 4 from J, leaving 14 bases between them. The germline gives CDR1 SGHTA, CDR2 FQGNSA. The CDR3 sequence is 16 residues long. The DNA for the CDR3 is TGTGCCAGCAGCTTAAGTGCCAGGGCGGTTAATGAAAAACTGTTTTTT. This codes for CASSLSARAVNEKLFF.

The gene calls are TRBV2 and TRBJ1-1; D is undetermined. Germline V CDR1 and CDR2: SNHLY, FYNNEI. Trimming took 2 bases from V and 0 from J, leaving 7 bases between them. This CDR3 region has 14 residues. CDR3 protein: CASSEPTLNTEAFF. The CDR3 DNA reads TGTGCCAGCAGTGAACCTACCCTGAACACTGAAGCTTTCTTT.

The chain has TRBV6-1 and TRBJ1-5, with TRBD1 identical over 8 bases. The junction had 6 bases not matched to a gene; V was cut back by 5 bases and J by 0 bases. There are 16 residues in the CDR3. Germline V gene sequence: CDR1 MNHNS, CDR2 SASEGT. This chain's CDR3 is CASSPRQGYSNQPQHF. The CDR3 bases are TGTGCCAGCAGTCCACGACAGGGGTATAGCAATCAGCCCCAGCATTTT.